Listed here are 26 T cell receptor beta chains from one sample, sequenced in a study of blood T cell repertoires in COVID-19 (TCRdb year 2020). The library was prepared using the immunoSEQ multiplex PCR assay. This immuneACCESS table, as held by TCRdb, lists in-frame sequences with V and J called but not all clones. Of the missing ones, under half trace to an unresolved V gene in checked studies; the others have no known cause. This sample lists about 150,000 clones; roughly 80% were detected once. The ten largest clonotypes hold over 2% of the sample. The sample consisted of peripheral blood. Receptors originate from an older man with acute or convalescent COVID-19.

This chain joins TRBV28 and TRBJ2-5; a weak D match, TRBD2 (5 bases). The ends were cut back, 6 bases at V and 3 bases at J, with 17 bases in the middle. Germline V lookup: CDR1 MDHEN, CDR2 SYDVKM. The CDR3 spans 15 residues. The CDR3 loop is CASSTRRGRKETQYF. Here the CDR3 DNA reads TGTGCCAGCAGCACTCGTCGAGGGAGAAAAGAGACCCAGTACTTC.

J is TRBJ1-4 and V is TRBV24-1; tentative D call: TRBD1 (5 bases). CDR1 is KGHDR, CDR2 SFDVKD, per germline. V shed 4 bases and J shed 6 bases, with 11 bases lying between them. This CDR3 is 14 amino acids long. CDR3 in amino acids: CATSETGGDEKLFF. CDR3 bases: TGTGCCACCAGTGAGACGGGGGGGGATGAAAAACTGTTTTTT.

This clone was detected only once. CDR3 DNA sequence: TGTGCCAGCAGCTTAAAGTCTGGGAGGCCCCAGCATTTT. Its protein is CASSLKSGRPQHF. This chain joins TRBV5-8 and TRBJ1-5; D unresolved. The CDR3 sequence is 13 residues long. Germline V gives CDR1 SGHTS, CDR2 YDEGEE. V was clipped by 2 bases and J by 9 bases, with 12 bases between them.

The V and J genes are TRBV7-8 and TRBJ1-1, with D perhaps matching TRBD1 (6 bases). CDR1 and CDR2 (germline): SGHVS, FQNEAQ. The ends were cut back, 2 bases at V and 2 bases at J, with 12 bases in the middle. CDR3 length: 15 amino acids. The CDR3 coding sequence is TGTGCCAGCAGCTTATCCCAAGGGGGTAACACTGAAGCTTTCTTT. Its translation: CASSLSQGGNTEAFF.

The genes are TRBV15 and TRBJ1-6; 8 bases are a match to TRBD1. CDR3 size: 21 residues. The V gene end was trimmed by 4 bases and the J gene end by 0 bases; junction bases not matched to a gene: 17. Germline assignment: CDR1 LNHNV and CDR2 YYDKDF (reference sequence). CDR3: CATSKDPGQAGRASYNSPLHF. DNA of the CDR3: TGTGCCACCAGCAAAGACCCGGGACAGGCTGGGAGGGCCTCCTATAATTCACCCCTCCACTTT.

As concerns this clone: The sample holds other DNA sequences that translate to the same CDR3. J is TRBJ1-2 and V is TRBV12-3 or TRBV12-4; TRBD1 might be the D (5 bases). The length of the CDR3 is 13 residues. Deletions cut 6 bases from V and 4 bases from J, with 12 bases between. CDR3 bases: TGTGCCAGCAGCCCCGACAGTCTCTATGGCTACACCTTC. Translation gives CASSPDSLYGYTF.

This clone was picked up one time. The chain combines TRBV12-3 or TRBV12-4 with TRBJ1-5, with a tentative D call TRBD1 (5 bases). Trimming cost V 3 bases and J 3 bases, with 6 bases left between them. The CDR3 is made up of 13 amino acids. The CDR3 reads CASSLGLNQPQHF. For the CDR3, the DNA is TGTGCCAGCAGTTTGGGGCTCAATCAGCCCCAGCATTTT.

V and J are TRBV28 and TRBJ1-2, with TRBD1 matching 7 bases. CDR3 length: 12 amino acids. The germline CDR1 and CDR2 sequences are MDHEN and SYDVKM. The V gene end was trimmed by 4 bases and the J gene end by 4 bases; junction bases not matched to a gene: 0. The CDR3 loop reads CASSYRGYGYTF. CDR3 nucleotides: TGTGCCAGCAGTTACAGGGGCTATGGCTACACCTTC.

This chain connects TRBV3-1 (or the pseudogene TRBV3-2) to TRBJ1-1, with TRBD1 identical over 8 bases. Germline values: CDR1 LGHDT, CDR2 YNNKEL (reference sequence). J was trimmed by 5 bases and V by 1 base; bases with no gene match: 9. CDR3 length equals 16 residues. CDR3 amino acids: CASSQVAGQGGTEAFF. CDR3 DNA sequence: TGTGCCAGCAGCCAAGTAGCTGGACAGGGTGGAACTGAAGCTTTCTTT.

Comment on this clone: This sample includes further DNA sequences coding for the same CDR3. The V call is TRBV19, the J call TRBJ2-1; D unclear. Deletions cut 4 bases from V and 1 base from J, with 5 bases between. CDR3 size: 13 residues. Per the germline V gene, CDR1 is LNHDA and CDR2 is SQIVND (reference sequence). CDR3 sequence reads: CASSTRSYNEQFF. CDR3 coding DNA: TGTGCCAGTAGTACTCGGTCCTACAATGAGCAGTTCTTC.

This chain joins TRBV5-1 and TRBJ2-7; weak D call: TRBD1 (7 bases). The germline V gene encodes CDR1 SGHRS and CDR2 YFSETQ. The CDR3 runs to 14 residues. The V and J ends lost 4 bases and 1 base respectively, with 12 bases between them. The CDR3 DNA is TGCGCCAGCAGCACCTCAGGGGGGTCCTACGAGCAGTACTTC. It encodes CASSTSGGSYEQYF. Full variable domain (rest looked up from reference TRBV5-1 and TRBJ2-7): KAGVTQTPRYLIKTRGQQVTLSCSPISGHRSVSWYQQTPGQGLQFLFEYFSETQRNKGNFPGRFSGRQFSNSRSEMNVSTLELGDSALYLCASSTSGGSYEQYFGPGTRLTVT.

CDR3 bases: TGTGCCAGCAGCCAAGATCGTAAAGGGGGCGTTGAAGCTTTCTTT. Translation gives CASSQDRKGGVEAFF. This sequence joins TRBV3-1 (or the pseudogene TRBV3-2) and TRBJ1-1; 7 bases match TRBD1. CDR1 is LGHDT and CDR2 is YNNKEL in the germline V gene (reference sequence). The CDR3 totals 15 residues. V lost 0 bases, J lost 7 bases, and 8 bases stayed unmatched.

V and J are TRBV5-4 and TRBJ2-3, with D hard to call. V was trimmed by 0 bases and J by 0 bases, leaving 11 bases between them. Germline V gives CDR1 SGHNT, CDR2 YYREEE (reference sequence). The CDR3 runs 16 residues. Here the CDR3 DNA reads TGTGCCAGCAGCTTGGCGGGTACCCGGAGCACAGATACGCAGTATTTT. Translated, it gives CASSLAGTRSTDTQYF. Together with reference TRBV5-4 and TRBJ2-3, the CDR3 gives the full variable domain: ETGVTQSPTHLIKTRGQQVTLRCSSQSGHNTVSWYQQALGQGPQFIFQYYREEENGRGNFPPRFSGLQFPNYSSELNVNALELDDSALYLCASSLAGTRSTDTQYFGPGTRLTVL.

The V and J genes are TRBV28 and TRBJ1-3, with D perhaps TRBD1 (6 bases). The V gene's germline CDR1 is MDHEN and CDR2 SYDVKM. The V and J ends lost 3 bases and 2 bases respectively, with 11 bases between them. This CDR3 region has 15 residues. The CDR3: CASSFLNRAGNTIYF. The CDR3 DNA reads as TGTGCCAGCAGTTTTTTGAACAGGGCTGGAAACACCATATATTTT.

V gene TRBV11-3 combines with J gene TRBJ2-2, with D tentatively TRBD2 (6 bases). Germline CDR1 SGHNT, CDR2 YENEEA. Trimming stripped 0 bases from V and 0 bases from J, with 8 bases between. The CDR3 spans 16 residues. The CDR3 region is CASSLERGSNTGELFF. Here the CDR3 DNA reads TGTGCCAGCAGCTTAGAACGGGGGTCGAACACCGGGGAGCTGTTTTTT.

V gene TRBV28 combines with J gene TRBJ2-1; TRBD2 matches 8 bases. The CDR3 is 18 amino acids. Germline V gene lookup returns CDR1 MDHEN and CDR2 SYDVKM. The junction had 15 bases not matched to a gene; V was cut back by 7 bases and J by 1 base. CDR3 in DNA: TGTGCCAGCACCGGCGCTAGCGGGCGGTCTTCTTCCTACAATGAGCAGTTCTTC. Protein: CASTGASGRSSSYNEQFF. The whole variable domain, remainder taken from reference TRBV28 and TRBJ2-1, is DVKVTQSSRYLVKRTGEKVFLECVQDMDHENMFWYRQDPGLGLRLIYFSYDVKMKEKGDIPEGYSVSREKKERFSLILESASTNQTSMYLCASTGASGRSSSYNEQFFGPGTRLTVL.

The chain links TRBV2 to TRBJ1-6, with 7 bases aligning to TRBD1. This CDR3 contains 17 residues. With V trimmed by 6 bases and J by 5 bases, 13 bases remained unmatched. CDR1 SNHLY and CDR2 FYNNEI come from the germline V gene. The CDR3 DNA reads as TGTGCCAGCAGGGCGACCCTGGGGACAGCCGATAATTCACCCCTCCACTTT. The encoded protein is CASRATLGTADNSPLHF.

The V and J genes are TRBV7-2 and TRBJ1-5; D is uncertain. The CDR3 runs to 15 residues. Germline assignment: CDR1 SGHTA and CDR2 FQGNSA. V lost 5 bases to trimming and J lost 7 bases, with 18 bases between them. In nucleotides, the CDR3 is TGTGCCAGCAGCCAAAACCGGGCCCGGGAACAGCCCCAGCATTTT. Its translation: CASSQNRAREQPQHF.

The chain carries TRBV27 and TRBJ1-5; D might be TRBD1 (5 bases). Germline CDR1 MNHEY, CDR2 SMNVEV (reference sequence). Deletions cut 4 bases from V and 2 bases from J, with 12 bases between. The CDR3 spans 15 residues. The CDR3 DNA is TGTGCCAGCAGTTGGACGACAGATGGCAATCAGCCCCAGCATTTT. Translation: CASSWTTDGNQPQHF.

The rearrangement uses TRBV14 and TRBJ2-7, with 7 positions matching TRBD1. The V and J ends lost 5 bases and 4 bases, in that order; junction bases with no gene match: 2. The CDR3 runs 12 residues. Germline assignment: CDR1 SGHDN and CDR2 FVKESK. The CDR3 DNA reads as TGTGCCAGCAGCGAGACAGGGTACGAGCAGTACTTC. Translated: CASSETGYEQYF.

The rearrangement uses TRBV6-5 and TRBJ2-3; 8 bases match TRBD1. The trim removed 6 bases at V and 2 bases at J, leaving 7 bases unmatched. The CDR3 sequence is 15 residues long. CDR1 and CDR2 from the germline V gene are MNHEY and SVGAGI. The CDR3 DNA reads as TGTGCCAGCAGCCGTGGACAGGGAGACACAGATACGCAGTATTTT. Encoded protein: CASSRGQGDTDTQYF.

This clone was seen a few times. V and J are TRBV13 and TRBJ2-7, with 10 nucleotides matching TRBD2. The V gene's germline CDR1 is PRHDT and CDR2 FYEKMQ (reference sequence). CDR3 length: 16 amino acids. V gave up 7 bases and J gave up 0 bases; unmatched junction bases: 9. The CDR3 DNA reads TGTGCCAGCATGGCTAGCGGGGGCCGGGCCTCCTACGAGCAGTACTTC. Its protein is CASMASGGRASYEQYF.

This chain links TRBV28 with TRBJ1-3; D not resolved. CDR3 length equals 14 residues. With 6 bases removed from V and 0 bases from J, the gap between germline ends came to 9 bases. Germline lookup yields CDR1 MDHEN and CDR2 SYDVKM. The CDR3 DNA follows: TGTGCCAGCAGGCGAGGGCCCTCTGGAAACACCATATATTTT. It is translated as CASRRGPSGNTIYF.

The gene calls are TRBV11-2 and TRBJ2-3; TRBD2 might be the D (5 bases). CDR3 length equals 17 residues. V dropped 3 bases and J dropped 4 bases, with 20 bases sitting between them. Germline V CDR1 and CDR2: SGHAT, FQNNGV. Written as DNA, the CDR3 is TGTGCCAGCAGCTTGGGCCAGACGGGAACTGGGTCAGATACGCAGTATTTT. It specifies CASSLGQTGTGSDTQYF.

This chain links TRBV5-8 with TRBJ2-1; no reliable D call. V was shortened by 0 bases and J by 4 bases, with 14 bases between the two germline ends. CDR3 size: 16 residues. Germline V gene sequence: CDR1 SGHTS, CDR2 YDEGEE. For the CDR3, the DNA is TGTGCCAGCAGCTTGGATCCCGACTTAACTTACAATGAGCAGTTCTTC. It translates to CASSLDPDLTYNEQFF.

The count of this clone is one. The chain recombines TRBV25-1 with TRBJ1-5; D possibly corresponds to TRBD1 (5 bases). Deletions cut 4 bases from V and 1 base from J, with 8 bases between. Germline V gives CDR1 MGHDK, CDR2 SYGVNS. There are 14 residues in the CDR3. The CDR3 sequence is CASSVAGSNQPQHF. The CDR3 nucleotides read TGTGCCAGCAGTGTTGCAGGGAGCAATCAGCCCCAGCATTTT.